This is a list of T cell receptor beta chains from one sample in a study of cytomegalovirus exposure and HLA in healthy donors. The repertoire was sequenced with immunoSEQ multiplex PCR; TCRdb's copy has only in-frame clones and lacks some. Of 55,000 to 80,000 clones in the sample, about 95% were seen once. Material for sequencing was PBMCs. These TCRs come from a young woman in good health and CMV-seropositive. Both conserved end residues are part of each CDR3. The D gene is left open where the match is weak. Not all rows give a size; the values are once, few, many and, for expanded clones, a class.

j_call,clone_size,v_call,d_call,cdr3_aa,cdr3_nt
TRBJ2-5,NA,TRBV11-1,TRBD1,CASSRNHPGQGMGETQYF,TGTGCCAGCAGCCGAAATCATCCGGGACAGGGAATGGGAGAGACCCAGTACTTC
TRBJ1-1,NA,TRBV5-1,NA,CASSLGWRWTEAFF,TGCGCCAGCAGCTTGGGGTGGAGGTGGACTGAAGCTTTCTTT
TRBJ1-2,NA,TRBV29-1,NA,CSVETFSYGYTF,TGCAGCGTTGAGACATTTAGTTATGGCTACACCTTC
TRBJ1-2,NA,TRBV27,TRBD1,CASSYLGTGNYGYTF,TGTGCCAGCAGTTATTTAGGGACAGGGAACTATGGCTACACCTTC
TRBJ1-1,NA,TRBV28,NA,CASSPHSGNTEAFF,TGTGCCAGTTCACCTCATTCAGGGAACACTGAAGCTTTCTTT
TRBJ2-1,NA,TRBV6-6,TRBD2,CASSYRRGGQYEQFF,TGTGCCAGCAGTTACCGGCGGGGGGGCCAGTATGAGCAGTTCTTC
TRBJ1-1,NA,TRBV5-8,NA,CASSLVAEAFF,TGTGCCAGCAGCTTGGTAGCTGAAGCTTTCTTT
TRBJ2-1,once,TRBV29-1,TRBD2,CSSGVAGVYNEQFF,TGCAGCTCCGGAGTAGCGGGGGTATACAATGAGCAGTTCTTC
TRBJ1-5,NA,TRBV28,NA,CASSVWQSNQPQHF,TGTGCCAGCAGTGTGTGGCAGAGCAATCAGCCCCAGCATTTT
TRBJ2-5,NA,TRBV4-3,NA,CASSQWLLSGGQDETQYF,TGCGCCAGCAGCCAGTGGCTCTTGAGTGGGGGCCAAGATGAGACCCAGTACTTC
TRBJ2-1,NA,TRBV5-1,NA,CASSTGNEQFF,TGCGCCAGCAGCACAGGGAATGAGCAGTTCTTC
TRBJ2-7,NA,TRBV5-1,TRBD2,CASSLVASGTYEQYF,TGCGCCAGCAGCTTGGTTGCTAGCGGAACCTACGAGCAGTACTTC
TRBJ1-2,NA,TRBV28,TRBD1,CASKGTGGRGYTF,TGTGCCAGCAAGGGGACAGGGGGCAGAGGCTACACCTTC
TRBJ1-2,once,TRBV30,TRBD1,CAWRNRGPNYGYTF,TGTGCCTGGAGGAACAGGGGGCCGAACTATGGCTACACCTTC
TRBJ1-2,NA,TRBV28,NA,CASSERGFMGYGYTF,TGTGCCAGCAGTGAAAGAGGGTTTATGGGGTATGGCTACACCTTC
TRBJ1-3,NA,TRBV7-8,TRBD1,CASRDNRGDGNTIYF,TGTGCCAGCAGAGACAACAGGGGAGATGGAAACACCATATATTTT
TRBJ1-4,NA,TRBV9,NA,CASSKSYAFNEKLFF,TGTGCCAGCAGTAAGAGTTATGCTTTTAATGAAAAACTGTTTTTT
TRBJ1-3,NA,TRBV9,TRBD1,CASSAAGTGASRNTIYF,TGTGCCAGCAGCGCTGCTGGGACAGGGGCTAGTAGAAACACCATATATTTT
TRBJ1-5,NA,TRBV4-3,TRBD1,CASSQGTTGNQPQHF,TGCGCCAGCAGCCAAGGGACGACAGGGAATCAGCCCCAGCATTTT
TRBJ1-1,NA,TRBV28,TRBD1,CASSMNRGGGTEAFF,TGTGCCAGCAGTATGAACAGGGGAGGCGGCACTGAAGCTTTCTTT
TRBJ2-3,NA,TRBV2,NA,CASSETEHLSTDTQYF,TGTGCCAGCAGTGAGACAGAGCATCTCAGCACAGATACGCAGTATTTT
TRBJ2-1,NA,TRBV28,NA,CASSFQVQFPRNEQFF,TGTGCCAGCAGTTTCCAGGTCCAGTTTCCTCGGAATGAGCAGTTCTTC
TRBJ2-1,NA,TRBV19,NA,CASSTHSTGGLNEQFF,TGTGCCAGTAGTACCCACTCCACCGGGGGTCTCAATGAGCAGTTCTTC
TRBJ2-7,NA,TRBV10-3,NA,CAINRGGGGEQYF,TGTGCCATCAACAGGGGAGGTGGAGGCGAGCAGTACTTC